Described below is a single T cell receptor beta chain sequence and its context. This PCR relied on a set of 60 Vbeta primers and 13 Jbeta primers. TCRdb's table, derived via immunoSEQ multiplex PCR, lists solely in-frame clones and lacks some. The sample lists approximately 73,000 clones, about 81% occurring once. The data derive from a study of cytomegalovirus exposure and HLA in healthy donors. Trimming took 1 base from V and 5 from J; bases not matched to a gene: 12. The CDR3 is 17 residues long. Per the germline V gene, CDR1 is MGHRA and CDR2 is YSYEKL. Sequencing used PBMCs. V and J are TRBV4-1 and TRBJ2-5, with 8 bases aligning to TRBD2. The clonotype originates from a man aged 65 to 85 in good health and CMV-seronegative. The chain's CDR3 is CASSQGAVLAGRETQYF. The CDR3 region has the DNA TGCGCCAGCAGCCAAGGGGCCGTCCTAGCGGGTAGGGAGACCCAGTACTTC.